This TCR beta chain appears in the sequencing data of a study of T cell repertoires in cytomegalovirus infection. Study details: In public TCR beta signatures, there were indications of both CMV infection and matching HLA type.

TCRdb used MiXCR to reprocess the reads, holding one entry per CDR3 protein. The sample lists roughly 230,000 distinct CDR3 sequences; more than 15% were seen once. A word on this clonotype: Its antigen is unidentified.

Study-level results: CMV-specific HLA-C-restricted TCR beta clonotypes dominated the ex vivo response. Based on cumulative public TCR beta family frequency, carriers of CMV plus the relevant HLA were identified.

This CDR3 comprises 17 residues. Germline V gives CDR1 LNHNV, CDR2 YYDKDF (reference sequence). V was cut by 0 bases and J by 4 bases, with 16 bases left in between. This chain joins TRBV15 and TRBJ1-5; D is perhaps TRBD1 (6 bases). The source is a human donor in good health (CMV status not recorded). Some clones in this sample may be carry-over from other donors' samples. The material sequenced was CD8+ T cells from PBMCs. CDR3 amino acids: CATSRDRRTELNQPQHF. The CDR3 region has the DNA TGTGCCACCAGCAGAGATCGGCGGACAGAACTTAATCAGCCCCAGCATTTT.